This paragraph covers one T cell receptor beta chain sequence. Sequencing used immunoSEQ multiplex PCR; TCRdb keeps in-frame clones, though not all of them. The data show 110,000 to 150,000 clones, about 86% seen once. This sample was included in a study of blood T cell repertoires in COVID-19. V lost 5 bases, J lost 2 bases, and 9 bases stayed unmatched. Germline-derived CDR1 and CDR2 are SGHAT and FQNNGV. The CDR3 spans 16 residues. This TCR derives from a human donor in a cohort sampled during active COVID-19. Sequencing input: peripheral blood. The J gene is TRBJ2-7, the V gene TRBV11-2; 10 positions agree with TRBD2. CDR3 DNA sequence: TGTGCCAGCAGCCCAAATAGCGGGAGGTACCCCTACGAGCAGTACTTC. Translating gives CASSPNSGRYPYEQYF. The full variable domain, in which reference TRBV11-2 and TRBJ2-7 provide the parts outside the CDR3, is EAGVAQSPRYKIIEKRQSVAFWCNPISGHATLYWYQQILGQGPKLLIQFQNNGVVDDSQLPKDRFSAERLKGVDSTLKIQPAKLEDSAVYLCASSPNSGRYPYEQYFGPGTRLTVT.